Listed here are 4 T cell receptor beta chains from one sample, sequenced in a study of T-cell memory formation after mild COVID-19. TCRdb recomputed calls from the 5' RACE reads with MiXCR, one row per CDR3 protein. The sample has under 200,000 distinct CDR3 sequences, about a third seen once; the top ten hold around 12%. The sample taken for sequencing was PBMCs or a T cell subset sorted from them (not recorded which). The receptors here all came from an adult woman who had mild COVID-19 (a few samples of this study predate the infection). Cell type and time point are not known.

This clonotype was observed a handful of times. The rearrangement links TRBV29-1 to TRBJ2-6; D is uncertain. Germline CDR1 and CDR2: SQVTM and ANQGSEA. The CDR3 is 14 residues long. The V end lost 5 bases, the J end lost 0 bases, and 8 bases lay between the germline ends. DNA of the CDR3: TGCAGCGTTCCTGGGCCCTCTGGGGCCAACGTCCTGACTTTC. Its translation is CSVPGPSGANVLTF.

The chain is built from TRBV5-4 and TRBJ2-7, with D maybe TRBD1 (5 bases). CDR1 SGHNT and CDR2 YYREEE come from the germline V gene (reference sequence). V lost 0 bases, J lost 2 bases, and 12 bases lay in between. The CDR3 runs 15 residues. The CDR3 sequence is CASSLGVGVAYEQYF. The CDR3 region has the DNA TGTGCCAGCAGCTTGGGGGTAGGGGTGGCCTACGAGCAGTACTTC.

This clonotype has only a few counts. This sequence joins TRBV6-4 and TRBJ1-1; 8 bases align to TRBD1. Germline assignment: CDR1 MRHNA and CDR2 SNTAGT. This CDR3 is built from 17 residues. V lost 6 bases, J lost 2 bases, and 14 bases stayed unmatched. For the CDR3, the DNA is TGTGCCAGCAGACCAACATGGACAGGGTCGTCAAACACTGAAGCTTTCTTT. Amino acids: CASRPTWTGSSNTEAFF.

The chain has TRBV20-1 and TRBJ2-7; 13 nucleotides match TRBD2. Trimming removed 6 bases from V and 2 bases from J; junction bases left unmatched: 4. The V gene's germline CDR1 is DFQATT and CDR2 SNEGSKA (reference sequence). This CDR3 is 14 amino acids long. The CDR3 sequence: CSARTSGRAYEQYF. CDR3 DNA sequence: TGCAGTGCGCGTACTAGCGGGAGGGCCTACGAGCAGTACTTC.